This TCR beta chain was sequenced in a study of blood T cell repertoires in COVID-19. Study information: Samples of COVID-19 (acute and convalescent) were obtained from the United States, Italy and Spain. Sample material is recorded as cDNA or gDNA derived from T cells, B-cell-depleted T cells, or PBMCs.

Measured with immunoSEQ multiplex PCR; TCRdb has only the in-frame clones, and not every one. The profile shows about 89,000 clones, roughly 80% of them singletons. Germline V gene data show CDR1 as LGHNA and CDR2 as YNFKEQ. J lost 5 bases, V lost 0 bases, and 6 bases had no gene match. The CDR3 has 16 amino acids. The rearrangement links TRBV4-2 to TRBJ2-1, with 8 bases fitting TRBD2. The sequence derives from a human donor in a cohort sampled during active COVID-19. Sequencing used peripheral blood. CDR3 sequence reads: CASSQEGTRLDNEQFF. The CDR3 DNA is TGTGCCAGCAGCCAAGAAGGGACTAGATTGGACAATGAGCAGTTCTTC.